This TCR beta chain originates from a study of T-cell reconstitution after alpha-beta-depleted transplantation in children. Study-level points and caveats: The authors attributed T-cell counts and diversity one year after transplant mostly to newly produced T cells. Where alpha-beta T cells came from about two months after transplant was reportedly several hundred expanded graft clones. It was surviving recipient T cells and thymic progenitors that gave some patients high TCRbeta diversity at day 60.

Preparation of the TCRbeta library used unique molecular identifiers. TCRdb reprocessed the PCR reads with MiXCR, giving one entry per CDR3 protein. The table shows hundreds of thousands of distinct CDR3 sequences, with less than 9% occurring only once. This clonotype came up many times. Antigen: not known. Unmatched junction bases numbered 9, after V lost 0 bases and J lost 1 base. The CDR3 sequence is 17 residues long. Germline CDR1 and CDR2: SGHRS and YFSETQ. The chain carries TRBV5-1 and TRBJ2-7; 8 nucleotides align to TRBD1. The receptor's source is a male patient aged 5 to 17 who had a stem cell transplant for acute lymphoblastic leukemia, so the T cells may come from the graft donor. The sample was PBMCs, mostly from graft donor cells, taken 180 days after TCRalphabeta/CD19-depleted stem cell transplant. CDR3 nucleotide sequence: TGCGCCAGCAGCTTGGCCGGGGGACAGGTGTCATCCTACGAGCAGTACTTC. This encodes CASSLAGGQVSSYEQYF.